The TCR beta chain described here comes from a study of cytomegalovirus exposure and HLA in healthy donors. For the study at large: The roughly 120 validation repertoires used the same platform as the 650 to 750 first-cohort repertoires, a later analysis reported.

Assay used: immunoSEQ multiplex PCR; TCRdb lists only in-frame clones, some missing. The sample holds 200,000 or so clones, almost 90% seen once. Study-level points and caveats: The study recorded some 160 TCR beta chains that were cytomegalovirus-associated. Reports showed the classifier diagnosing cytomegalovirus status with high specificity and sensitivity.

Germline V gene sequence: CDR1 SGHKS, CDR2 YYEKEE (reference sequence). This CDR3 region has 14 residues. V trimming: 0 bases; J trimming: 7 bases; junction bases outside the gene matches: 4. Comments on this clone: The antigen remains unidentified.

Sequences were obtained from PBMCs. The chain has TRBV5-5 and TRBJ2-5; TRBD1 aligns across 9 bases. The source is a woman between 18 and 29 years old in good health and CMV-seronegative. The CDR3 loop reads CASSLVGQGGTQYF. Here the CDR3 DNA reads TGTGCCAGCAGCTTGGTGGGACAGGGAGGGACCCAGTACTTC.